This T cell receptor beta chain derives from a study of CD8+CD57+ T cells in acquired aplastic anemia. Genomic DNA constituted the template upon which TCR beta VDJ and CDR3 profiling was performed. In TCRdb, the reads were re-called with MiXCR into one record per CDR3 protein. The data hold roughly 200,000 distinct CDR3 sequences, with roughly 65% observed a single time. General study results and limits: A set of more than 25 CD8+ CDR3 sequences was shared between patients and controls, and these sequences appeared highly expressed in patients. In CD8+ cells, Simpson's diversity showed no significant difference between patients and controls.

As regards this clonotype: Its target is not known.

This CDR3 contains 12 residues. Trimming stripped 1 base from V and 9 bases from J, with 8 bases between. Germline lookup yields CDR1 SGHRS and CDR2 YFSETQ. Individuals selected for sequencing had exhibited CD8+CD57+ cell expansion on flow cytometry. Severe acquired aplastic anemia was the diagnosis recorded for all patients. This clonotype was sampled from a human donor with aplastic anemia. The chain carries TRBV5-1 and TRBJ2-1; a possible D gene is TRBD1 (5 bases). The sample taken for sequencing was sorted CD4+, CD8+, or CD8+CD57+ T cells (not recorded which) from PBMCs. CDR3 nucleotides: TGCGCCAGCAGCTTGCAGGGAATTGAGCAGTTCTTC. Its translation is CASSLQGIEQFF.